These T cell receptor beta chains were read from a single sample in a study of cytomegalovirus exposure and HLA in healthy donors. The table came from immunoSEQ multiplex PCR; TCRdb's copy has only in-frame clones and leaves some out. The sample lists 75,000 to 80,000 clones; around three quarters were seen once. The sample comprised PBMCs. The receptors shown here come from a male donor in good health and CMV-seronegative. The CDR3 runs from the conserved cysteine through the conserved F or W. The D gene is left open where the match is weak. Rows give clone size only sometimes, using once, few, many, or a class for an expanded clone.

>TRBV30|-|TRBJ2-5|-
CAWTGNEETQYF
TGTGCCTGGACGGGGAACGAGGAGACCCAGTACTTC
>TRBV4-1|TRBD1|TRBJ1-1|few
CASSPPGTGGGEAFF
TGCGCCAGCAGCCCTCCCGGGACAGGGGGTGGTGAAGCTTTCTTT
>TRBV15|TRBD2|TRBJ2-5|-
CATSIGNSGRRRETQYF
TGTGCCACCAGCATAGGGAATAGCGGGAGAAGGCGCGAGACCCAGTACTTC
>TRBV7-9|-|TRBJ1-1|few
CSSSLATTDIRLNTEAFF
TGTTCCAGCAGCTTAGCTACGACAGACATCCGACTGAACACTGAAGCTTTCTTT
>TRBV19|TRBD2|TRBJ2-7|-
CASSIQPGLNYEQYF
TGTGCCAGTAGTATCCAACCGGGACTAAATTACGAGCAGTACTTC
>TRBV18|-|TRBJ1-6|-
CASSRAENSPLHF
TGTGCCAGCTCACGTGCGGAAAATTCACCCCTCCACTTT
>TRBV9|-|TRBJ2-7|-
CASSPVRASYEQYF
TGTGCCAGCTCCCCGGTGCGGGCTAGCTACGAGCAGTACTTC
>TRBV7-9|-|TRBJ1-1|-
CASSFGGLNTEAFF
TGTGCCAGCAGCTTTGGAGGGCTGAACACTGAAGCTTTCTTT
>TRBV7-9|TRBD2|TRBJ2-1|-
CASSSRTSGSSYNEQFF
TGTGCCAGCAGCTCACGGACTAGCGGGAGCTCCTACAATGAGCAGTTCTTC
>TRBV4-2|-|TRBJ1-4|-
CASSTPRRDSREKLFF
TGTGCCAGCAGCACTCCTCGACGGGACTCCAGGGAAAAACTGTTTTTT
>TRBV21-1|-|TRBJ2-5|-
CASSKGPGTAQETQYF
TGTGCCAGCAGCAAAGGGCCTGGGACAGCCCAAGAGACCCAGTACTTC
>TRBV29-1|-|TRBJ1-1|-
CSVLGGGTEAFF
TGCAGCGTGTTAGGTGGCGGTACTGAAGCTTTCTTT
>TRBV6-6|-|TRBJ2-5|-
CASSQKETQYF
TGTGCCAGCAGCCAAAAAGAGACCCAGTACTTC
>TRBV27|TRBD1|TRBJ2-5|-
CASSLRVRGQETQYF
TGTGCCAGCAGTCTCCGCGTCAGGGGGCAAGAGACCCAGTACTTC
>TRBV18|TRBD2|TRBJ2-3|-
CASSRGLAGAGDTQYF
TGTGCCAGCTCGAGGGGACTAGCGGGAGCGGGAGATACGCAGTATTTT
>TRBV5-1|-|TRBJ2-3|-
CASSHALAGTTDTQYF
TGCGCCAGCAGCCATGCACTGGCGGGGACCACAGATACGCAGTATTTT
>TRBV14|-|TRBJ1-6|-
CASSQGEAGRSPLHF
TGTGCCAGCAGCCAAGGGGAGGCAGGGCGTTCACCCCTCCACTTT
>TRBV25-1|-|TRBJ1-1|-
CASSELAWFF
TGTGCCAGCAGTGAATTAGCATGGTTCTTT
>TRBV6-5|-|TRBJ1-5|few
CASKQGNQPQHF
TGTGCCAGCAAACAGGGCAATCAGCCCCAGCATTTT
>TRBV7-9|TRBD1|TRBJ1-5|-
CSSSLGQGQVLSNQPQHF
TGTTCCAGCAGCTTAGGACAGGGACAAGTCTTAAGCAATCAGCCCCAGCATTTT
>TRBV15|TRBD2|TRBJ2-5|-
CATTRERRETQYF
TGTGCCACCACGCGGGAGCGGAGGGAGACCCAGTACTTC
>TRBV5-1|-|TRBJ2-7|-
CASSLVTVPYEQYF
TGCGCCAGCAGCTTGGTCACAGTTCCCTACGAGCAGTACTTC
>TRBV9|TRBD2|TRBJ2-5|-
CASSVGLADQETQYF
TGTGCCAGCAGCGTAGGTCTAGCGGACCAAGAGACCCAGTACTTC
>TRBV10-3|TRBD1|TRBJ2-5|-
CAISDSETGAFETQYF
TGTGCCATCAGTGATAGCGAGACAGGGGCGTTTGAGACCCAGTACTTC
>TRBV20-1|-|TRBJ2-7|-
CSAIDYYEQYF
TGCAGTGCTATCGACTATTACGAGCAGTACTTC
>TRBV9|-|TRBJ1-2|-
CASSVGGQGGVGYTF
TGTGCCAGCAGCGTAGGGGGTCAGGGTGGAGTTGGCTACACCTTC
>TRBV27|TRBD2|TRBJ2-2|-
CASSLGSSGRYGGELFF
TGTGCCAGCAGTTTAGGATCTAGCGGGAGATATGGCGGGGAGCTGTTTTTT
>TRBV11-2|TRBD2|TRBJ2-1|-
CASSIAGGNEQFF
TGTGCCAGCAGCATAGCGGGAGGGAATGAGCAGTTCTTC
>TRBV2|-|TRBJ1-1|-
CASSGQPNTEAFF
TGTGCCAGCAGCGGACAGCCGAACACTGAAGCTTTCTTT
>TRBV5-1|-|TRBJ2-2|-
CASSLGQNTGELFF
TGCGCCAGCAGCTTGGGGCAGAACACCGGGGAGCTGTTTTTT
>TRBV9|-|TRBJ1-1|-
CASSPQARETEAFF
TGTGCCAGCAGCCCCCAGGCGCGGGAGACTGAAGCTTTCTTT
>TRBV30|-|TRBJ1-5|-
CAWSVGQGYDQPQHF
TGTGCCTGGAGTGTAGGGCAGGGGTACGATCAGCCCCAGCATTTT
>TRBV30|-|TRBJ1-1|-
CAWSATVNTEAFF
TGTGCCTGGAGTGCCACAGTGAACACTGAAGCTTTCTTT
>TRBV6-4|-|TRBJ2-3|-
CASSRDLADTQYF
TGTGCCAGCAGTAGGGACTTGGCAGATACGCAGTATTTT
>TRBV6-6|-|TRBJ2-7|-
CASSYLTGAYEQYF
TGTGCCAGCAGTTATCTGACAGGAGCCTACGAGCAGTACTTC
>TRBV6-5|TRBD1|TRBJ1-5|few
CASSATGYSNQPQHF
TGTGCCAGCAGTGCGACAGGGTATAGCAATCAGCCCCAGCATTTT
>TRBV5-4|-|TRBJ1-1|-
CASSLDRYEAFF
TGTGCCAGCAGCTTGGATCGGTATGAAGCTTTCTTT
>TRBV7-2|-|TRBJ2-1|-
CASSLGGEQFF
TGTGCCAGCAGCTTAGGAGGAGAGCAGTTCTTC
>TRBV19|-|TRBJ1-5|once
CASSRERTNQPQHF
TGTGCCTCCTCTCGGGAACGCACCAATCAGCCCCAGCATTTT
>TRBV6-1|-|TRBJ2-3|-
CASSEGRDTDTQYF
TGTGCCAGCAGTGAAGGACGGGACACAGATACGCAGTATTTT
>TRBV2|TRBD1|TRBJ2-5|few
CASREQGVRETQYF
TGTGCCAGCAGGGAACAGGGGGTGCGAGAGACCCAGTACTTC
>TRBV6-1|-|TRBJ2-7|-
CASSFSGLKDEQYF
TGTGCCAGCAGCTTCTCAGGGCTAAAGGACGAGCAGTACTTC
>TRBV5-6|TRBD1|TRBJ2-7|-
CASSSTGTASSYEQYF
TGTGCCAGCAGCTCGACCGGGACAGCTAGCTCCTACGAGCAGTACTTC
>TRBV7-6|-|TRBJ1-1|-
CASSLVRGGGTEAFF
TGTGCCAGCAGCTTAGTTCGGGGAGGAGGCACTGAAGCTTTCTTT
>TRBV27|-|TRBJ2-1|-
CASSLPSTGFSYNEQFF
TGTGCCAGCAGTTTACCCTCAACAGGGTTCTCCTACAATGAGCAGTTCTTC
>TRBV25-1|TRBD2|TRBJ2-7|-
CASSGGFEQYF
TGTGCCAGCTCGGGGGGGTTCGAGCAGTACTTC